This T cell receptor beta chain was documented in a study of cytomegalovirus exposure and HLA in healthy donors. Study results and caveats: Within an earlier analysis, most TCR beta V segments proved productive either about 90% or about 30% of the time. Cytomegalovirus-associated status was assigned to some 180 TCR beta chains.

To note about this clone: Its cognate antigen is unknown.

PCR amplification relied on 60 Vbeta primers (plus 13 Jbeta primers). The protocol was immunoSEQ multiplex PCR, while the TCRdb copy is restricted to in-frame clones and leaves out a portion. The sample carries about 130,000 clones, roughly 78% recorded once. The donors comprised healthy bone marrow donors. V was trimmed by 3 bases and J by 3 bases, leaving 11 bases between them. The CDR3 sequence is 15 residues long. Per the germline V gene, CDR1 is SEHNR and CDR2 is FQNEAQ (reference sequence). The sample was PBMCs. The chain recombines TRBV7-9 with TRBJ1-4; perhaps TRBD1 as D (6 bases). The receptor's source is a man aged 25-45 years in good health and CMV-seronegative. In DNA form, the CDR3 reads TGTGCCAGCAGCTTCGTCAGGGGTTCTAATGAAAAACTGTTTTTT. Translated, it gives CASSFVRGSNEKLFF.